This T cell receptor beta chain was documented in a study of human T cells and chemical hapten exposure. Turning to the study itself: Patch testing was performed with 0.01% DPC on the upper back, with reading at 6 days.

This clonotype was recorded at least ten times. V was clipped by 0 bases and J by 3 bases, with 9 bases between them. The germline V gene has CDR1 KGHSY and CDR2 FQNENV. The CDR3 contains 15 residues. Via MiXCR, TCRdb re-called the RACE reads, giving one row per CDR3 protein. The top ten clones hold about 3.1% of a sample with tens of thousands of distinct CDR3 sequences, 9.8% of them seen once. Stated time point: patch test 1, 2 weeks after DPC sensitization. Treatment meaning: therapeutic diphenylcyclopropenone sensitization with weekly scalp DPC. Prior to each patch test being applied, blood was drawn.

The chain is built from TRBV16 and TRBJ1-5; a weak D match, TRBD1 (6 bases). This TCR was sampled from a woman aged 40 to 49 with alopecia areata. Some clones in this sample may be carry-over from other donors' samples. The sequenced sample was whole blood, obtained in connection with sensitization to the hapten diphenylcyclopropenone (DPC). The CDR3 is CASSQSTGFNQPQHF. CDR3 nucleotides: TGTGCCAGCAGCCAATCGACAGGTTTCAATCAGCCCCAGCATTTT.